These 28 T cell receptor beta chains share one sample of origin, sequenced in a study of blood T cell repertoires in COVID-19. TCRdb's copy holds only in-frame clones and misses some; the assay was immunoSEQ multiplex PCR. Among a few hundred thousand clones listed, roughly 90% were seen once. The sequenced sample was peripheral blood. These receptors all stem from a man aged 50-59 years with acute or convalescent COVID-19.

The chain links TRBV7-9 to TRBJ1-1; D unclear. Germline lookup yields CDR1 SEHNR and CDR2 FQNEAQ (reference sequence). The CDR3 length is 13 residues. The ends were cut back, 4 bases at V and 3 bases at J, with 9 bases in the middle. CDR3 loop: CASSSQEYTEAFF. CDR3 coding DNA: TGTGCCAGCAGCTCCCAAGAGTACACTGAAGCTTTCTTT.

This clone turned up a few times. This chain links TRBV2 with TRBJ2-2, with a tentative D call TRBD1 (5 bases). V was clipped by 3 bases and J by 4 bases, with 12 bases between them. Germline values: CDR1 SNHLY, CDR2 FYNNEI. The CDR3 extends over 15 amino acids. The CDR3 loop reads CASSDPRVGTGELFF. In DNA, the CDR3 is TGTGCCAGCAGTGACCCCAGGGTCGGCACCGGGGAGCTGTTTTTT.

V and J are TRBV7-2 and TRBJ1-6, with D perhaps TRBD1 (5 bases). Germline CDR1 is SGHTA and CDR2 is FQGNSA. The CDR3 extends over 16 amino acids. The V end was cut by 5 bases, the J end by 5 bases, with 16 bases between. This CDR3 reads CASSLGPGRDNSPLHF. CDR3 nucleotides: TGTGCCAGCAGCCTAGGTCCGGGCAGGGATAATTCACCCCTCCACTTT. Filled out from reference TRBV7-2 and TRBJ1-6, the complete variable domain reads GAGVSQSPSNKVTEKGKDVELRCDPISGHTALYWYRQSLGQGLEFLIYFQGNSAPDKSGLPSDRFSAERTGGSVSTLTIQRTQQEDSAVYLCASSLGPGRDNSPLHFGNGTRLTVT.

This clone appeared a single time. In DNA, the CDR3 is TGTGCCAGCAGCTCGGACAGGGGGTTTCCCTCCCTCCACTTT. It encodes CASSSDRGFPSLHF. The chain combines TRBV7-3 with TRBJ1-6, with 10 bases fitting TRBD1. Trimming cost V 4 bases and J 14 bases; bases outside gene matches: 8. Germline V gene lookup returns CDR1 SGHTA and CDR2 FQGTGA. The CDR3 covers 14 residues.

This sequence joins TRBV6-4 and TRBJ1-2, with D perhaps TRBD1 (6 bases). The germline V gene encodes CDR1 MRHNA and CDR2 SNTAGT. The CDR3 has 13 residues. V gave up 5 bases and J gave up 0 bases, with 7 bases separating them. CDR3: CASSQGTNYGYTF. The CDR3, as DNA: TGTGCCAGCAGTCAGGGGACTAACTATGGCTACACCTTC.

The table lists this clone with a count of one. The chain carries TRBV6-1 and TRBJ2-4, with D hard to call. The germline V gene has CDR1 MNHNS and CDR2 SASEGT. CDR3 size: 14 residues. V was clipped by 1 base and J by 6 bases, with 10 bases between them. CDR3: CASSEGAHTNIQYF. CDR3 nucleotides: TGTGCCAGCAGTGAAGGGGCCCACACAAACATTCAGTACTTC.

Only a few counts were recorded for this clone. The chain uses TRBV4-1 and TRBJ2-1, with 10 bases lining up with TRBD2. The CDR3 runs 17 residues. CDR1 is MGHRA, CDR2 YSYEKL, per germline. V was pared by 0 bases and J by 10 bases, with 12 bases of the junction left unmatched. CDR3 DNA: TGCGCCAGCAGCCAAGAATCCCATAGCGGGGGGTTACGAGAGCAGTTCTTC. Translation: CASSQESHSGGLREQFF.

V gene TRBV27 combines with J gene TRBJ1-2; 9 bases line up with TRBD1. With 5 bases clipped from V and 7 bases from J, the junction kept 5 bases outside the gene matches. Germline lookup yields CDR1 MNHEY and CDR2 SMNVEV (reference sequence). The CDR3 consists of 13 residues. This chain's CDR3 is CASSTGGAGGYTF. The DNA of the CDR3 is TGTGCCAGCAGTACAGGGGGCGCGGGTGGCTACACCTTC.

The chain joins TRBV29-1 to TRBJ1-1, with no clear D. The CDR3 has 12 amino acids. Germline CDR1 is SQVTM and CDR2 is ANQGSEA. The V end lost 4 bases, the J end lost 5 bases, and 11 bases lay between the germline ends. CDR3 region: CSVVAARTEAFF. The CDR3 DNA reads TGCAGCGTTGTAGCGGCAAGGACTGAAGCTTTCTTT.

This chain links TRBV6-5 with TRBJ2-2, with 8 bases lining up with TRBD1. The V gene's germline CDR1 is MNHEY and CDR2 SVGAGI. V shed 6 bases, J shed 6 bases, and the junction held 6 bases outside the gene matches. CDR3 length equals 14 residues. In DNA form, the CDR3 reads TGTGCCAGCAGACTGACAGGGGTCTCCGGGGAGCTGTTTTTT. This gives the protein CASRLTGVSGELFF.

The chain links TRBV5-6 to TRBJ2-7; possibly TRBD1 for D (6 bases). Trimming removed 3 bases at V and 0 bases at J, with 13 bases between. Germline V gene lookup returns CDR1 SGHDT and CDR2 YYEEEE. The CDR3 extends over 15 amino acids. In DNA, the CDR3 is TGTGCCAGCAGCTGGAGACAGGTTATCTCCTACGAGCAGTACTTC. As protein: CASSWRQVISYEQYF.

This sequence joins TRBV7-9 and TRBJ2-3; 7 bases match TRBD1. The V and J ends lost 3 bases and 6 bases, in that order; junction bases with no gene match: 3. The germline V gene encodes CDR1 SEHNR and CDR2 FQNEAQ (reference sequence). The CDR3 runs 13 residues. This CDR3 reads CASSFTGEDTQYF. CDR3 DNA sequence: TGTGCCAGCAGCTTCACAGGGGAGGATACGCAGTATTTT.

The chain joins TRBV19 to TRBJ2-3; possible D gene TRBD1, 6 bases. Per germline, CDR1 LNHDA and CDR2 SQIVND (reference sequence). V was trimmed by 1 base and J by 4 bases, leaving 12 bases between them. This CDR3 is built from 15 residues. The DNA of the CDR3 is TGTGCCAGTAGTATAGGTTGGGCAGGGGCAGATACGCAGTATTTT. This sequence encodes CASSIGWAGADTQYF.

This chain joins TRBV7-2 and TRBJ1-6; D uncertain. CDR3 length equals 13 residues. Germline CDR1 and CDR2: SGHTA and FQGNSA. The V end was cut by 5 bases, the J end by 6 bases, with 8 bases between. The CDR3 loop is CASSHPLNSPLHF. Written as DNA, the CDR3 is TGTGCCAGCAGCCACCCACTTAATTCACCCCTCCACTTT.

The J gene is TRBJ1-4, the V gene TRBV6-5; weak D call: TRBD1 (6 bases). V was pared by 6 bases and J by 9 bases, with 14 bases between. The CDR3 runs to 13 residues. The germline V gene has CDR1 MNHEY and CDR2 SVGAGI. The CDR3 DNA follows: TGTGCCAGCAGACAGGGTGAAGCACAAAAACTGTTTTTT. It is translated as CASRQGEAQKLFF.

This chain joins TRBV15 and TRBJ2-3; D unclear. The CDR3 loop spans 15 amino acids. CDR1 is LNHNV and CDR2 is YYDKDF in the germline V gene (reference sequence). V was trimmed by 0 bases and J by 3 bases, leaving 10 bases between them. CDR3 in amino acids: CATSRERLRTDTQYF. DNA for the CDR3: TGTGCCACCAGCAGAGAACGCCTAAGAACAGATACGCAGTATTTT.

The chain is built from TRBV7-9 and TRBJ2-3; no firm D call. Germline assignment: CDR1 SEHNR and CDR2 FQNEAQ (reference sequence). V lost 4 bases, J lost 6 bases, and 8 bases lay in between. This CDR3 is 12 amino acids long. CDR3 protein: CASSSEQDTQYF. CDR3 coding DNA: TGTGCCAGCAGCTCTGAACAGGATACGCAGTATTTT. Filled out from reference TRBV7-9 and TRBJ2-3, the complete variable domain reads DTGVSQNPRHKITKRGQNVTFRCDPISEHNRLYWYRQTLGQGPEFLTYFQNEAQLEKSRLLSDRFSAERPKGSFSTLEIQRTEQGDSAMYLCASSSEQDTQYFGPGTRLTVL.

J is TRBJ2-5 and V is TRBV7-9, with a possible D match to TRBD2 (6 bases). The V gene's germline CDR1 is SEHNR and CDR2 FQNEAQ (reference sequence). The CDR3 totals 14 residues. V was pared by 7 bases and J by 4 bases, with 16 bases between. CDR3 in amino acids: CASTTGGSGETQYF. CDR3 nucleotide sequence: TGTGCCAGCACCACCGGGGGATCCGGAGAGACCCAGTACTTC.

The V call is TRBV6-5, the J call TRBJ1-1; the D gene is possibly TRBD1 (5 bases). V lost 9 bases to trimming and J lost 4 bases, with 12 bases between them. The CDR3 sequence is 12 residues long. Germline lookup yields CDR1 MNHEY and CDR2 SVGAGI. In nucleotides, the CDR3 is TGTGCCAGGATTGGGGCAGCCACTGAAGCTTTCTTT. It yields the protein CARIGAATEAFF.

V and J are TRBV23-1 and TRBJ2-7; weak D call: TRBD1 (6 bases). TRBV23-1 is assigned to the ORF class and has an uncertain function. The ends were cut back, 3 bases at V and 0 bases at J, with 12 bases in the middle. The CDR3 totals 15 residues. CDR3 sequence reads: CASSHERGHSYEQYF. The CDR3 DNA reads TGCGCCAGCAGTCACGAGAGGGGACACTCCTACGAGCAGTACTTC.

This chain joins TRBV2 and TRBJ1-1; D is possibly TRBD1 (5 bases). There are 14 residues in the CDR3. CDR1 is SNHLY and CDR2 is FYNNEI in the germline V gene. The ends were cut back, 3 bases at V and 0 bases at J, with 8 bases in the middle. DNA of the CDR3: TGTGCCAGCAGTGAGGGACTCCTGAACACTGAAGCTTTCTTT. This codes for CASSEGLLNTEAFF.

The gene calls are TRBV9 and TRBJ1-1; a possible D gene is TRBD1 (5 bases). Germline-derived CDR1 and CDR2 are SGDLS and YYNGEE. Trimming left V 0 bases short and J 5 bases short, with 8 bases between. The CDR3 consists of 13 residues. CDR3 amino acids: CASSVDPGTEAFF. In DNA, the CDR3 is TGTGCCAGCAGCGTAGATCCAGGGACTGAAGCTTTCTTT.

CDR3 DNA sequence: TGTGCCAGCTCACCCGGACTGAGCAATCAGCCCCAGCATTTT. It encodes CASSPGLSNQPQHF. The chain is built from TRBV18 and TRBJ1-5; D is unresolved. The V end was cut by 3 bases, the J end by 1 base, with 7 bases between. The germline V gene has CDR1 KGHSH and CDR2 LQKENI. The CDR3 totals 14 residues. The full variable domain, in which reference TRBV18 and TRBJ1-5 provide the parts outside the CDR3, is NAGVMQNPRHLVRRRGQEARLRCSPMKGHSHVYWYRQLPEEGLKFMVYLQKENIIDESGMPKERFSAEFPKEGPSILRIQQVVRGDSAAYFCASSPGLSNQPQHFGDGTRLSIL.

The rearrangement links TRBV5-1 to TRBJ1-2, with D possibly being TRBD1 (5 bases). Trimming removed 3 bases from V and 1 base from J, with 7 bases in between. Germline-derived CDR1 and CDR2 are SGHRS and YFSETQ. The CDR3 covers 13 residues. The CDR3: CASSSDSNYGYTF. In nucleotides, the CDR3 is TGCGCCAGCAGCTCAGACAGTAACTATGGCTACACCTTC. Full variable domain (outside the CDR3, taken from reference TRBV5-1 and TRBJ1-2): KAGVTQTPRYLIKTRGQQVTLSCSPISGHRSVSWYQQTPGQGLQFLFEYFSETQRNKGNFPGRFSGRQFSNSRSEMNVSTLELGDSALYLCASSSDSNYGYTFGSGTRLTVV.

This chain joins TRBV19 and TRBJ2-7; 8 bases are a match to TRBD1. The CDR3 sequence is 13 residues long. The V gene's germline CDR1 is LNHDA and CDR2 SQIVND (reference sequence). V was clipped by 6 bases and J by 6 bases; unmatched bases: 7. CDR3 sequence (DNA): TGTGCCAGTAGACCCGGACAGGGAGGCGAGCAGTACTTC. It specifies CASRPGQGGEQYF. Variable domain in full (rest from reference TRBV19 and TRBJ2-7): DGGITQSPKYLFRKEGQNVTLSCEQNLNHDAMYWYRQDPGQGLRLIYYSQIVNDFQKGDIAEGYSVSREKKESFPLTVTSAQKNPTAFYLCASRPGQGGEQYFGPGTRLTVT.

This chain links TRBV18 with TRBJ1-1, with 7 bases lining up with TRBD1. From germline, CDR1 is KGHSH and CDR2 LQKENI. This CDR3 is 16 amino acids long. The trim removed 5 bases at V and 0 bases at J, leaving 9 bases unmatched. The CDR3 spells CASSSSPGTVNTEAFF. The CDR3 DNA is TGTGCCAGCTCATCGTCCCCCGGGACAGTGAACACTGAAGCTTTCTTT. The variable domain in full, completed from reference TRBV18 and TRBJ1-1, reads NAGVMQNPRHLVRRRGQEARLRCSPMKGHSHVYWYRQLPEEGLKFMVYLQKENIIDESGMPKERFSAEFPKEGPSILRIQQVVRGDSAAYFCASSSSPGTVNTEAFFGQGTRLTVV.

The chain recombines TRBV5-5 with TRBJ1-4, with TRBD1 matching 10 bases. Germline loops: CDR1 SGHKS, CDR2 YYEKEE (reference sequence). Losses at the gene ends were 0 bases for V and 10 bases for J; bases not matched to a gene: 6. CDR3 size: 15 residues. This CDR3 reads CASSLEDRGAGKLFF. The CDR3 bases are TGTGCCAGCAGCTTGGAGGACAGGGGGGCAGGAAAACTGTTTTTT.

The chain carries TRBV2 and TRBJ2-7; D possibly corresponds to TRBD1 (6 bases). The CDR3 extends over 12 amino acids. The germline V and J ends were trimmed by 7 bases and 2 bases, with 9 bases remaining between them. Germline values: CDR1 SNHLY, CDR2 FYNNEI. The CDR3 nucleotides are TGTGCCAGCAAACAGGGCACCTACGAGCAGTACTTC. This translates into CASKQGTYEQYF.